What follows are 23 T cell receptor beta chains derived from one specimen sequenced in a study of T cells in Graves' hyperthyroidism and ophthalmopathy. TCR beta CDR3 regions were amplified from RNA transcripts. During a first-round RT-PCR of the TCR CDR3, the HTBI primer set was used. Each CDR3 protein is one row after TCRdb ran MiXCR on the multiplex PCR reads. The top ten hold under 8.5% of the sample, which has approximately 700,000 distinct CDR3 sequences, about a sixth seen once. The sample was blood. Receptors originate from a man aged 18 to 29 with Graves' hyperthyroidism.

This clonotype was seen at least ten times. The chain is built from TRBV30 and TRBJ2-7; a weak D match, TRBD1 (5 bases). Germline assignment: CDR1 GTSNPN and CDR2 SVGIG (reference sequence). V lost 1 base to trimming and J lost 4 bases, with 8 bases between them. This CDR3 contains 12 residues. In DNA, the CDR3 is TGTGCCTGGAGTGACGCAGGGTACGAGCAGTACTTC. This translates into CAWSDAGYEQYF.

J is TRBJ2-2 and V is TRBV9; TRBD1 might be the D (5 bases). CDR3 length: 12 residues. With 5 bases removed from V and 8 bases from J, the gap between germline ends came to 10 bases. From germline, CDR1 is SGDLS and CDR2 YYNGEE. In DNA form, the CDR3 reads TGTGCCAGCAGTCGGACACCAGGGGAGCTGTTTTTT. As protein: CASSRTPGELFF.

This rearrangement joins TRBV4-1 to TRBJ2-2, with 8 nucleotides matching TRBD1. J lost 4 bases, V lost 4 bases, and 11 bases had no gene match. The CDR3 is 17 amino acids. Germline assignment: CDR1 MGHRA and CDR2 YSYEKL. CDR3 sequence: CASSPTGRGLFTGELFF. The DNA of the CDR3 is TGCGCCAGCAGCCCCACGGGCAGGGGGCTTTTCACCGGGGAGCTGTTTTTT.

The chain carries TRBV3-1 and TRBJ2-1; 7 nucleotides align to TRBD2. Germline CDR1 is LGHDT and CDR2 is YNNKEL (reference sequence). The CDR3 totals 18 residues. The J segment lost 3 bases and the V segment lost 3 bases, leaving 14 bases of the junction unmatched. DNA for the CDR3: TGTGCCAGCAGCCAGGGGTTTGGGGGGGAGTCTGACTACAATGAGCAGTTCTTC. As protein: CASSQGFGGESDYNEQFF.

This clonotype occurred a few times. The chain employs TRBV20-1 and TRBJ2-3; 10 bases match TRBD1. Germline V gene data show CDR1 as DFQATT and CDR2 as SNEGSKA (reference sequence). This CDR3 spans 16 amino acids. V lost 0 bases and J lost 3; bases outside the gene matches: 6. CDR3 protein: CSARETTGQGTDTQYF. The CDR3 DNA is TGCAGTGCTAGAGAGACCACGGGACAGGGGACAGATACGCAGTATTTT.

This clonotype came up many times. The genes are TRBV2 and TRBJ1-6; maybe TRBD1 (6 bases). V gave up 1 base and J gave up 12 bases, with 13 bases separating them. The length of the CDR3 is 14 residues. The germline gives CDR1 SNHLY, CDR2 FYNNEI. DNA for the CDR3: TGTGCCAGCAGTGAAGTTGGGGGGCGGGGACCCCTCCACTTT. Amino acids: CASSEVGGRGPLHF. Filled out from reference TRBV2 and TRBJ1-6, the complete variable domain reads EPEVTQTPSHQVTQMGQEVILRCVPISNHLYFYWYRQILGQKVEFLVSFYNNEISEKSEIFDDQFSVERPDGSNFTLKIRSTKLEDSAMYFCASSEVGGRGPLHFGNGTRLTVT.

This clonotype was picked up many times. V gene TRBV18 combines with J gene TRBJ1-1, with a tentative D call TRBD1 (5 bases). Trimming removed 3 bases at V and 5 bases at J, with 10 bases between. In germline, CDR1 is KGHSH, CDR2 LQKENI. CDR3 length equals 13 residues. DNA for the CDR3: TGTGCCAGCTCACCGGGGCAGACGACTGAAGCTTTCTTT. It is translated as CASSPGQTTEAFF. The whole variable domain, filled in from reference TRBV18 and TRBJ1-1, reads NAGVMQNPRHLVRRRGQEARLRCSPMKGHSHVYWYRQLPEEGLKFMVYLQKENIIDESGMPKERFSAEFPKEGPSILRIQQVVRGDSAAYFCASSPGQTTEAFFGQGTRLTVV.

The rearrangement uses TRBV18 and TRBJ1-2; D not resolved. The CDR3 covers 13 residues. CDR1 and CDR2 from the germline V gene are KGHSH and LQKENI. Trimming left V 6 bases short and J 2 bases short, with 10 bases between. CDR3 in amino acids: CASSDQKNYGYTF. DNA of the CDR3: TGTGCCAGCTCGGACCAGAAGAACTATGGCTACACCTTC.

The V gene is TRBV9, the J gene TRBJ2-1; 9 bases align to TRBD1. The CDR3 contains 16 residues. V shed 3 bases and J 10 bases; nucleotides not matched to a gene: 14. The germline V gene has CDR1 SGDLS and CDR2 YYNGEE. The CDR3 sequence is CASSETGGAGGREQFF. In DNA, the CDR3 is TGTGCCAGCAGCGAAACAGGGGGCGCCGGGGGACGGGAGCAGTTCTTC.

This clonotype was observed at least ten times. The rearrangement uses TRBV5-1 and TRBJ1-2; TRBD1 is a possible D gene (6 bases). Germline-derived CDR1 and CDR2 are SGHRS and YFSETQ. V lost 7 bases and J 6 bases, leaving 13 bases between the germline ends. This CDR3 is built from 12 residues. In DNA form, the CDR3 reads TGCGCCAGCTCCGAACAGGGTCATGGCTACACCTTC. Translation gives CASSEQGHGYTF.

This clonotype was seen many times. V usage is TRBV7-2 and J usage is TRBJ1-1; D call uncertain. The CDR3 spans 14 residues. Trimming pared 0 bases from V and 1 base from J, leaving 6 bases between. Germline values: CDR1 SGHTA, CDR2 FQGNSA. The CDR3 is CASSLARANTEAFF. Here the CDR3 DNA reads TGTGCCAGCAGCTTAGCGCGGGCGAACACTGAAGCTTTCTTT.

The chain couples TRBV7-9 to TRBJ2-1; D remains ambiguous. This CDR3 is 15 amino acids long. V gave up 4 bases and J gave up 4 bases, with 14 bases separating them. CDR1 is SEHNR and CDR2 is FQNEAQ in the germline V gene (reference sequence). CDR3 coding DNA: TGTGCCAGCAGCTCCACCGGCGAGGAATACAATGAGCAGTTCTTC. Residues: CASSSTGEEYNEQFF.

This clonotype was counted at least ten times. The genes are TRBV28 and TRBJ2-2; TRBD1 agrees at 8 bases. Per germline, CDR1 MDHEN and CDR2 SYDVKM. The CDR3 has 17 residues. The J segment lost 2 bases and the V segment lost 4 bases, leaving 9 bases of the junction unmatched. CDR3 protein: CASSWGFGQGNTGELFF. As DNA, the CDR3 is TGTGCCAGCAGTTGGGGCTTTGGACAGGGCAACACCGGGGAGCTGTTTTTT.

The table lists this clonotype with a few counts. This chain joins TRBV5-6 and TRBJ2-7; 9 nucleotides align to TRBD1. With V trimmed by 0 bases and J by 9 bases, 16 bases remained unmatched. Germline V gene data show CDR1 as SGHDT and CDR2 as YYEEEE. CDR3 length: 17 residues. This CDR3 reads CASSLEAGTGLTTVQYF. CDR3 sequence (DNA): TGTGCCAGCAGCTTGGAGGCCGGGACAGGGCTAACTACGGTGCAGTACTTC.

This clonotype was detected only once. This may be a read error, as it is one base from a much larger clone. V usage is TRBV30 and J usage is TRBJ1-3, with D unclear. V gave up 4 bases and J gave up 5 bases, with 9 bases separating them. The CDR3 runs to 12 residues. Germline V gene sequence: CDR1 GTSNPN, CDR2 SVGIG (reference sequence). The DNA for the CDR3 is TGTGCCTGGACCGAATCTAGAAACACCATATATTTT. This gives the protein CAWTESRNTIYF.

This clonotype turned up a few times. V usage is TRBV12-3 or TRBV12-4 and J usage is TRBJ2-6; TRBD2 matches at 8 bases. V lost 7 bases and J lost 1; bases outside the gene matches: 12. CDR3 length: 18 residues. CDR3: CASNTAGGSPSGANVLTF. The CDR3, as DNA: TGTGCCAGCAATACCGCGGGGGGAAGCCCTTCTGGGGCCAACGTCCTGACTTTC.

This clonotype appeared a few times. V is TRBV27 and J is TRBJ1-5; no definite D call. Deletions cut 2 bases from V and 7 bases from J, with 12 bases between. This CDR3 contains 14 residues. Germline V gene data show CDR1 as MNHEY and CDR2 as SMNVEV (reference sequence). Written as DNA, the CDR3 is TGTGCCAGCAGTTTAGCAGCAGGAGGGCAGCCCCAGCATTTT. Translated, it gives CASSLAAGGQPQHF.

V is TRBV20-1 and J is TRBJ2-1, with D perhaps TRBD2 (7 bases). The CDR3 is 14 residues long. Germline CDR1 and CDR2: DFQATT and SNEGSKA (reference sequence). V lost 8 bases and J 2 bases, leaving 16 bases between the germline ends. The CDR3 is CSPRKGGTYNEQFF. The DNA of the CDR3 is TGCAGTCCACGGAAGGGGGGGACCTACAATGAGCAGTTCTTC.

Many counts were recorded for this clonotype. The V and J genes are TRBV27 and TRBJ1-1, with D possibly matching TRBD1 (5 bases). Germline V lookup: CDR1 MNHEY, CDR2 SMNVEV (reference sequence). The CDR3 is 13 residues long. Trimming removed 7 bases at V and 4 bases at J, with 13 bases between. For the CDR3, the DNA is TGTGCCAGCATTACGGCCGGGGGCACTGAAGCTTTCTTT. Translation gives CASITAGGTEAFF.

Ten or more counts support this clonotype. This chain uses TRBV2 with TRBJ1-2; weak D call: TRBD1 (5 bases). The CDR3 runs 12 residues. The germline CDR1 and CDR2 sequences are SNHLY and FYNNEI. With 5 bases removed from V and 4 bases from J, the gap between germline ends came to 8 bases. The CDR3 DNA reads TGTGCCAGCAGTAGTACAGGCTATGGCTACACCTTC. This codes for CASSSTGYGYTF.

The rearrangement links TRBV6-2 or TRBV6-3 to TRBJ2-2; D uncertain. CDR3 length: 13 residues. The V end was cut by 7 bases, the J end by 4 bases, with 10 bases between. In germline, CDR1 is MNHEY, CDR2 SVGEGT. CDR3 region: CASTSEVTGELFF. In DNA, the CDR3 is TGTGCCAGCACTAGTGAGGTCACCGGGGAGCTGTTTTTT.

This clonotype occurred once. DNA for the CDR3: TGTGCCAGCAGTTTCCAGCATAGACAGGGGGTGGAAAATGAGCAGTTCTTC. This gives the protein CASSFQHRQGVENEQFF. V and J are TRBV12-3 or TRBV12-4 and TRBJ2-1, with 9 nucleotides matching TRBD1. Trimming took 3 bases from V and 7 from J; bases not matched to a gene: 13. The CDR3 has 17 amino acids.

The chain carries TRBV4-1 and TRBJ2-1; TRBD2 agrees at 7 bases. The CDR3 has 16 amino acids. CDR1 and CDR2 from the germline V gene are MGHRA and YSYEKL. The J segment lost 4 bases and the V segment lost 0 bases, leaving 6 bases of the junction unmatched. Here the CDR3 reads CASSQEMPSGYNEQFF. The CDR3 DNA reads as TGCGCCAGCAGCCAAGAAATGCCTAGCGGTTACAATGAGCAGTTCTTC.